A selection of T cell receptor beta chains follows, all from one sample in a study of regulatory T cells in long-lasting Graves disease. TCRdb recomputed calls from the multiplex PCR reads with MiXCR, one row per CDR3 protein. The table has about 300,000 distinct CDR3 sequences, about 18% seen once. The sequencing here drew on peripheral blood mononuclear cells (PBMCs), taken at new diagnosis, from a patient treated with antithyroid drugs. The origin of the receptors is a female donor with Graves disease. Both conserved end residues are part of each CDR3. Each record gives: V gene, J gene, CDR3 length, D gene, clone size, CDR3 DNA, CDR3 protein. D genes are given only for firm matches. Clone size, where shown, is once, few, many, or a class for clones that have expanded.

V gene: TRBV29-1
J gene: TRBJ2-2
CDR3 length: 16
D gene: TRBD2
clone size: NA
CDR3 DNA: TGCAGCGCCGAACGACTAGCGGGAGGACTCACCGGGGAGCTGTTTTTT
CDR3 protein: CSAERLAGGLTGELFF

V gene: TRBV2
J gene: TRBJ2-5
CDR3 length: 13
D gene: NA
clone size: many
CDR3 DNA: TGTGCCAGCAGTCCCGGGATAGGAGAGACCCAGTACTTC
CDR3 protein: CASSPGIGETQYF

V gene: TRBV28
J gene: TRBJ1-2
CDR3 length: 12
D gene: TRBD1
clone size: many
CDR3 DNA: TGTGCCAGCAAGGACAGGGTCTATGGCTACACCTTC
CDR3 protein: CASKDRVYGYTF

V gene: TRBV27
J gene: TRBJ1-2
CDR3 length: 13
D gene: NA
clone size: NA
CDR3 DNA: TGTGCCAGCAGTTTTTATCCCAACTATGGCTACACCTTC
CDR3 protein: CASSFYPNYGYTF

V gene: TRBV7-2
J gene: TRBJ2-5
CDR3 length: 14
D gene: TRBD2
clone size: few
CDR3 DNA: TGTGCCAGGGGGACTAGCTCCAACTTAGGGGCCCAGTACTTC
CDR3 protein: CARGTSSNLGAQYF

V gene: TRBV7-7
J gene: TRBJ2-1
CDR3 length: 16
D gene: TRBD2
clone size: many
CDR3 DNA: TGTGCTAGCAGCCCAGGAGCGGGAGTCCCGGGGAATGAGCAGTTCTTC
CDR3 protein: CASSPGAGVPGNEQFF

V gene: TRBV12-3/TRBV12-4
J gene: TRBJ1-2
CDR3 length: 14
D gene: NA
clone size: many
CDR3 DNA: TGTGCCAGCAGTCCCGGACAGCGGAACTATGGCTACACCTTC
CDR3 protein: CASSPGQRNYGYTF

V gene: TRBV10-2
J gene: TRBJ2-5
CDR3 length: 15
D gene: NA
clone size: NA
CDR3 DNA: TGCGCCAGCAGTGAGGGGGACTTTTCTAAGGAGACCCAGTACTTC
CDR3 protein: CASSEGDFSKETQYF

V gene: TRBV27
J gene: TRBJ2-5
CDR3 length: 17
D gene: TRBD2
clone size: many
CDR3 DNA: TGTGCCAGCAGTCCCTCCCGACTAGCGGGATACCAAGAGACCCAGTACTTC
CDR3 protein: CASSPSRLAGYQETQYF

V gene: TRBV12-3/TRBV12-4
J gene: TRBJ2-5
CDR3 length: 13
D gene: NA
clone size: NA
CDR3 DNA: TGTGCCAGCAGTTTAAGCGCGGGGGAGACCCAGTACTTC
CDR3 protein: CASSLSAGETQYF

V gene: TRBV19
J gene: TRBJ2-7
CDR3 length: 15
D gene: NA
clone size: few
CDR3 DNA: TGTGCCAGTAGCCTCACCGTAGTGGGAACCTACGAGCAGTACTTC
CDR3 protein: CASSLTVVGTYEQYF

V gene: TRBV6-2/TRBV6-3
J gene: TRBJ1-1
CDR3 length: 16
D gene: NA
clone size: many
CDR3 DNA: TGTGCCAGCTCACCAAAAGGGGGAGAAATGAACACTGAAGCTTTCTTT
CDR3 protein: CASSPKGGEMNTEAFF

V gene: TRBV6-1
J gene: TRBJ2-2
CDR3 length: 12
D gene: NA
clone size: few
CDR3 DNA: TGTGCCAGCAGTGAAAACTCCGGGGAGCTGTTTTTT
CDR3 protein: CASSENSGELFF

V gene: TRBV11-2
J gene: TRBJ2-7
CDR3 length: 15
D gene: TRBD1
clone size: many
CDR3 DNA: TGTGCCAGCAGCTTCGCCGGGACAGGTCTCTACGAGCAGTACTTC
CDR3 protein: CASSFAGTGLYEQYF

V gene: TRBV28
J gene: TRBJ1-2
CDR3 length: 15
D gene: TRBD1
clone size: many
CDR3 DNA: TGTGCCAGCAGTTTGCCACAGGGGGCCAACTATGGCTACACCTTC
CDR3 protein: CASSLPQGANYGYTF

V gene: TRBV6-2/TRBV6-3
J gene: TRBJ2-3
CDR3 length: 16
D gene: TRBD2
clone size: NA
CDR3 DNA: TGTGCCAGCAGTGAACTAGCGGGAGGCCGCGTAGATACGCAGTATTTT
CDR3 protein: CASSELAGGRVDTQYF